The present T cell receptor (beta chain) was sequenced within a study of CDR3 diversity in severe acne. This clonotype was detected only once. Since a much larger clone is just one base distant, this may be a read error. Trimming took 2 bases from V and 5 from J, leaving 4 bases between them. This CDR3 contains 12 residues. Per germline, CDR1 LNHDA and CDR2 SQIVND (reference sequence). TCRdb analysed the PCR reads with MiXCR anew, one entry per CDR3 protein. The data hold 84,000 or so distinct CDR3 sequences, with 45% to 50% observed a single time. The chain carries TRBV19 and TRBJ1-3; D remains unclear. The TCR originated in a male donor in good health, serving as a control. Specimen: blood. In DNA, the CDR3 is TGTGCCAGTAGTATAAACCGAAACACCATATATTTT. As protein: CASSINRNTIYF.